This TCR beta chain was found in a study of blood T cell repertoires in COVID-19. Study summary: The United States, Italy and Spain supplied acute and convalescent COVID-19 samples. In each case, the material was cDNA or gDNA derived from T cells, B-cell-depleted T cells, or PBMCs.

Repertoires were generated with immunoSEQ multiplex PCR, while TCRdb's copy carries only in-frame clones and drops some. The data show some 200,000 clones, around 84% seen once. Looked up from germline, CDR1 is MNHEY and CDR2 is SVGEGT. The ends were cut back, 5 bases at V and 3 bases at J, with 8 bases in the middle. The CDR3 sequence is 12 residues long. Specimen: peripheral blood. The source is a woman aged 55-69 years who had recovered from COVID-19. V and J are TRBV6-2 or TRBV6-3 and TRBJ2-7; perhaps TRBD2 as D (6 bases). The CDR3 nucleotides read TGTGCCAGCAGTATGACTAGCTACGAGCAGTACTTC. The encoded protein is CASSMTSYEQYF.